One sample yielded the 31 T cell receptor beta chains listed below, sequenced in a study of long-term antiretroviral therapy in people with HIV. Sequencing used immunoSEQ v3.0 at survey level. This table comes from immunoSEQ multiplex PCR, and its TCRdb copy is limited to in-frame clones, with some not included. This sample has approximately 22,000 clones, with 80% to 85% found just once. The specimen comprised unsorted PBMCs, sampled 1.9 years after starting antiretroviral therapy. The source of these receptors is a woman between 45 and 60 years old with HIV.

V gene TRBV10-3 combines with J gene TRBJ2-1, with D maybe TRBD1 (6 bases). Germline assignment: CDR1 ENHRY and CDR2 SYGVKD. V lost 11 bases and J 3 bases, leaving 14 bases between the germline ends. This CDR3 comprises 13 residues. This CDR3 reads CASQGGNYNEQFF. DNA for the CDR3: TGTGCCTCACAAGGGGGAAACTACAATGAGCAGTTCTTC.

This chain connects TRBV7-2 to TRBJ1-2; D is possibly TRBD1 (5 bases). This CDR3 is 13 amino acids long. Between the trimmed V and J ends, which lost 8 bases and 3 bases, there was a span of 13 bases. The germline V gene encodes CDR1 SGHTA and CDR2 FQGNSA. The CDR3 region has the DNA TGTGCCAGCGGACCCGGGGGAGACTATGGCTACACCTTC. Amino acids: CASGPGGDYGYTF.

This chain connects TRBV30 to TRBJ2-7; a weak D match, TRBD2 (6 bases). The CDR3 is 10 amino acids. CDR1 GTSNPN and CDR2 SVGIG come from the germline V gene (reference sequence). Written as DNA, the CDR3 is TGTGGTGGGGGGTCCTACGAGCAGTACTTC. Translation: CGGGSYEQYF.

V usage is TRBV5-6 and J usage is TRBJ1-6; 7 bases line up with TRBD1. V shed 1 base and J 10 bases; nucleotides not matched to a gene: 8. Germline V gene data show CDR1 as SGHDT and CDR2 as YYEEEE. This CDR3 has 15 amino acids. CDR3 residues: CASSLYRQGGSPLHF. The CDR3 DNA sequence: TGTGCCAGCAGCTTGTATAGACAGGGAGGCTCACCCCTCCACTTT.

V gene TRBV21-1 combines with J gene TRBJ1-5; TRBD1 is taken as the D call from the table, unchecked against the DNA. TRBV21-1 is listed as a pseudogene. CDR3 length equals 16 residues. Here the CDR3 reads CASRWITGGGNQPQHF. In nucleotides, the CDR3 is TGTGCCAGCAGATGGATTACAGGGGGGGGGAATCAGCCCCAGCATTTT.

V is TRBV5-1 and J is TRBJ1-1, with 7 nucleotides matching TRBD1. Per germline, CDR1 SGHRS and CDR2 YFSETQ. This CDR3 is built from 15 residues. With 2 bases clipped from V and 0 bases from J, the junction kept 4 bases outside the gene matches. CDR3 in amino acids: CASSLGGRVNTEAFF. In DNA form, the CDR3 reads TGCGCCAGCAGCTTAGGGGGCCGGGTGAACACTGAAGCTTTCTTT.

This CDR3 reads CAISESDRRFSGNTIYF. The DNA of the CDR3 is TGTGCCATCAGTGAGTCGGACAGGCGTTTCTCTGGAAACACCATATATTTT. V is TRBV10-3 and J is TRBJ1-3; 7 bases align to TRBD1. Germline V gives CDR1 ENHRY, CDR2 SYGVKD. The CDR3 is made up of 17 amino acids. After removal of 0 bases from V and 0 bases from J, the junction contained 5 bases not matched to a gene.

Here the CDR3 reads CASNQPLAEADTQYF. The DNA of the CDR3 is TGTGCCAGCAACCAACCGCTAGCGGAGGCAGATACGCAGTATTTT. The chain has TRBV7-2 and TRBJ2-3; TRBD2 matches at 7 bases. Germline values: CDR1 SGHTA, CDR2 FQGNSA. The V gene end was trimmed by 7 bases and the J gene end by 4 bases; junction bases not matched to a gene: 11. CDR3 size: 15 residues.

The chain couples TRBV7-9 to TRBJ2-6, with D unresolved. CDR1 SEHNR and CDR2 FQNEAQ come from the germline V gene (reference sequence). The CDR3 length is 15 residues. With 5 bases removed from V and 0 bases from J, the gap between germline ends came to 8 bases. The CDR3 spells CASSPTGSGANVLTF. CDR3 sequence (DNA): TGTGCCAGCAGCCCCACGGGCTCTGGGGCCAACGTCCTGACTTTC.

J is TRBJ2-2 and V is TRBV5-5; D is unclear. Germline CDR1 and CDR2: SGHKS and YYEKEE (reference sequence). The CDR3 totals 15 residues. V was pared by 0 bases and J by 1 base, with 7 bases between. The CDR3 DNA reads as TGTGCCAGCAGCTTGGTAGGGCTGAACACCGGGGAGCTGTTTTTT. The encoded protein is CASSLVGLNTGELFF. Based on the CDR3 plus reference TRBV5-5 and TRBJ2-2, the full variable domain is DAGVTQSPTHLIKTRGQQVTLRCSPISGHKSVSWYQQVLGQGPQFIFQYYEKEERGRGNFPDRFSARQFPNYSSELNVNALLLGDSALYLCASSLVGLNTGELFFGEGSRLTVL.

V is TRBV28 and J is TRBJ1-2; D is ambiguous. Looked up from germline, CDR1 is MDHEN and CDR2 is SYDVKM. CDR3 length: 14 amino acids. The V end was cut by 2 bases, the J end by 8 bases, with 15 bases between. For the CDR3, the DNA is TGTGCCAGCAGTTTAAGGCCCGGTTTGTTAGGCTACACCTTC. This gives the protein CASSLRPGLLGYTF.

This sequence joins TRBV30 and TRBJ1-1; no clear D. CDR3 length: 16 residues. Germline CDR1 is GTSNPN and CDR2 is SVGIG (reference sequence). The V and J ends lost 1 base and 1 base respectively, with 16 bases between them. As DNA, the CDR3 is TGTGCCTGGAGTGGCCCGACACAGCGTAAGAACACTGAAGCTTTCTTT. Protein: CAWSGPTQRKNTEAFF.

The sample holds one count of this clone. J is TRBJ1-1 and V is TRBV4-3, with a weak D call TRBD1 (5 bases). CDR1 and CDR2 from the germline V gene are LGHNA and YSLEER. The CDR3 sequence is 15 residues long. V was clipped by 1 base and J by 2 bases, with 11 bases between them. CDR3 loop: CASSQVIGANTEAFF. In DNA, the CDR3 is TGCGCCAGCAGCCAAGTTATAGGGGCTAACACTGAAGCTTTCTTT.

This clone was recorded once. The rearrangement uses TRBV7-2 and TRBJ1-6; maybe TRBD1 (5 bases). Germline V gives CDR1 SGHTA, CDR2 FQGNSA. Trimming pared 7 bases from V and 7 bases from J, leaving 20 bases between. The CDR3 has 16 residues. The CDR3 bases are TGTGCCAGCACAGCCAATGGCGTGGGGGGAAATTCACCCCTCCACTTT. This codes for CASTANGVGGNSPLHF.

The chain carries TRBV4-2 and TRBJ1-4; D call uncertain. Germline V gene data show CDR1 as LGHNA and CDR2 as YNFKEQ. V lost 0 bases and J 3 bases, leaving 8 bases between the germline ends. The CDR3 length is 15 residues. The CDR3 DNA reads TGTGCCAGCAGCCAAGACGGAAGGTCTAATGAAAAACTGTTTTTT. Protein sequence: CASSQDGRSNEKLFF.

V usage is TRBV5-1 and J usage is TRBJ1-1, with a tentative D call TRBD1 (6 bases). Trimming cost V 2 bases and J 7 bases, with 12 bases left between them. The CDR3 spans 13 residues. Per the germline V gene, CDR1 is SGHRS and CDR2 is YFSETQ. The CDR3 sequence: CASSLQGGSEAFF. CDR3 bases: TGCGCCAGCAGCTTACAGGGCGGGAGTGAAGCTTTCTTT.

The J gene is TRBJ2-7, the V gene TRBV5-1; D may be TRBD2 (5 bases). V lost 5 bases, J lost 0 bases, and 18 bases lay in between. The CDR3 totals 16 residues. Germline assignment: CDR1 SGHRS and CDR2 YFSETQ. CDR3: CASRRARSAASYEQYF. The CDR3 nucleotides are TGCGCCAGCAGGCGGGCTAGATCAGCTGCCTCCTACGAGCAGTACTTC.

The chain has TRBV6-6 and TRBJ2-3; 8 bases align to TRBD2. The CDR3 is 15 residues long. V lost 6 bases, J lost 5 bases, and 10 bases stayed unmatched. Germline assignment: CDR1 MNHNY and CDR2 SVGAGI (reference sequence). Here the CDR3 DNA reads TGTGCCAGCAGGGTAGACGGGGGGGTACGAGATACGCAGTATTTT. It yields the protein CASRVDGGVRDTQYF.

The chain couples TRBV5-4 to TRBJ2-7; 9 positions match TRBD1. Germline V gene data show CDR1 as SGHNT and CDR2 as YYREEE (reference sequence). The V gene end was trimmed by 4 bases and the J gene end by 5 bases; junction bases not matched to a gene: 7. The CDR3 sequence is 14 residues long. The CDR3 loop reads CASSPGQGRNEQYF. The CDR3 nucleotides are TGTGCCAGCAGCCCTGGACAGGGGAGGAACGAGCAGTACTTC.

The V gene is TRBV5-8, the J gene TRBJ1-1, with TRBD1 matching 10 bases. The junction had 2 bases not matched to a gene; V was cut back by 1 base and J by 11 bases. CDR1 and CDR2 from the germline V gene are SGHTS and YDEGEE. The CDR3 is made up of 12 amino acids. CDR3 residues: CASSLRQGAAFF. CDR3 bases: TGTGCCAGCAGCTTGAGACAGGGGGCGGCTTTCTTT.

The CDR3 region is CASSARTADTQYF. The CDR3 region has the DNA TGTGCCAGCAGCGCCAGGACGGCAGATACGCAGTATTTT. The chain is built from TRBV2 and TRBJ2-3, with D uncertain. Deletions cut 6 bases from V and 4 bases from J, with 11 bases between. Germline V gene lookup returns CDR1 SNHLY and CDR2 FYNNEI. This CDR3 region has 13 residues.

V usage is TRBV19 and J usage is TRBJ2-7; no definite D call. Deletions cut 2 bases from V and 1 base from J, with 12 bases between. The CDR3 has 15 residues. Germline CDR1 is LNHDA and CDR2 is SQIVND (reference sequence). In nucleotides, the CDR3 is TGTGCCAGTAGTATATGGGATGACAAGTCCTACGAGCAGTACTTC. It translates to CASSIWDDKSYEQYF.

This sequence joins TRBV5-1 and TRBJ1-4, with TRBD1 matching 11 bases. V was pared by 4 bases and J by 7 bases, with 6 bases of the junction left unmatched. The CDR3 covers 15 residues. Per the germline V gene, CDR1 is SGHRS and CDR2 is YFSETQ. The CDR3 coding sequence is TGCGCCAGCAGCCCCGGACAGGGGGCATTTGAAAAACTGTTTTTT. This encodes CASSPGQGAFEKLFF.

V is TRBV7-2 and J is TRBJ1-1; D not certain. V lost 3 bases, J lost 2 bases, and 7 bases lay in between. The CDR3 has 13 residues. Looked up from germline, CDR1 is SGHTA and CDR2 is FQGNSA. CDR3: CASSLSYNTEAFF. CDR3 DNA: TGTGCCAGCAGCTTGTCCTACAACACTGAAGCTTTCTTT.

This clone has a handful of counts. Written as DNA, the CDR3 is TGTGCCTGGAGATCCGGGCCCTCTGGAAACACCATATATTTT. Protein product: CAWRSGPSGNTIYF. This rearrangement joins TRBV30 to TRBJ1-3; no definite D call. The CDR3 covers 14 residues. V lost 3 bases and J 0 bases, leaving 9 bases between the germline ends. Germline lookup yields CDR1 GTSNPN and CDR2 SVGIG (reference sequence). Full variable domain (missing parts from reference TRBV30 and TRBJ1-3): SQTIHQWPATLVQPVGSPLSLECTVEGTSNPNLYWYRQAAGRGLQLLFYSVGIGQISSEVPQNLSASRPQDRQFILSSKKLLLSDSGFYLCAWRSGPSGNTIYFGEGSWLTVV.

The chain employs TRBV14 and TRBJ1-6; D is ambiguous. Trimming took 3 bases from V and 3 from J, leaving 12 bases between them. CDR1 is SGHDN, CDR2 FVKESK, per germline. The CDR3 length is 16 residues. The DNA for the CDR3 is TGTGCCAGCAGCCATAGGTGGGCCTACTATAATTCACCCCTCCACTTT. It is translated as CASSHRWAYYNSPLHF.

V usage is TRBV30 and J usage is TRBJ1-5, with unresolved D. CDR1 is GTSNPN and CDR2 is SVGIG in the germline V gene (reference sequence). The V and J ends lost 0 bases and 3 bases respectively, with 9 bases between them. CDR3 size: 14 residues. CDR3 coding DNA: TGTGCCTGGAGTGTACCCGCAGACAATCAGCCCCAGCATTTT. Translated: CAWSVPADNQPQHF.

The chain links TRBV5-1 to TRBJ2-7; a weak D match, TRBD1 (5 bases). Looked up from germline, CDR1 is SGHRS and CDR2 is YFSETQ. This CDR3 has 13 amino acids. Trimming left V 5 bases short and J 3 bases short, with 12 bases between. The CDR3 here is CASRKGDNYEQYF. The DNA for the CDR3 is TGCGCCAGCAGAAAAGGGGATAACTACGAGCAGTACTTC.

This clone occurred a few times. The chain joins TRBV15 to TRBJ2-5; TRBD1 or TRBD2 may be the D gene (5 bases each). Trimming stripped 3 bases from V and 5 bases from J, with 10 bases between. The CDR3 has 13 residues. Germline values: CDR1 LNHNV, CDR2 YYDKDF (reference sequence). CDR3 sequence reads: CATSRGPRETQYF. The CDR3 nucleotides read TGTGCCACCAGCAGGGGACCCAGGGAGACCCAGTACTTC.

This rearrangement joins TRBV7-9 to TRBJ2-3; 7 bases fit TRBD2. V shed 5 bases and J 3 bases; nucleotides not matched to a gene: 5. The V gene's germline CDR1 is SEHNR and CDR2 FQNEAQ (reference sequence). The CDR3 contains 14 residues. CDR3 residues: CASSLGLETDTQYF. CDR3 in DNA: TGTGCCAGCAGCCTCGGACTAGAGACAGATACGCAGTATTTT.

The V call is TRBV7-3, the J call TRBJ1-1; TRBD1 matches 9 bases. CDR1 SGHTA and CDR2 FQGTGA come from the germline V gene. This CDR3 is 14 amino acids long. The V segment lost 5 bases and the J segment 2 bases; nucleotides outside the gene matches: 3. Written as DNA, the CDR3 is TGTGCCAGCAGCGGGGGACAGGGAAACACTGAAGCTTTCTTT. It yields the protein CASSGGQGNTEAFF.